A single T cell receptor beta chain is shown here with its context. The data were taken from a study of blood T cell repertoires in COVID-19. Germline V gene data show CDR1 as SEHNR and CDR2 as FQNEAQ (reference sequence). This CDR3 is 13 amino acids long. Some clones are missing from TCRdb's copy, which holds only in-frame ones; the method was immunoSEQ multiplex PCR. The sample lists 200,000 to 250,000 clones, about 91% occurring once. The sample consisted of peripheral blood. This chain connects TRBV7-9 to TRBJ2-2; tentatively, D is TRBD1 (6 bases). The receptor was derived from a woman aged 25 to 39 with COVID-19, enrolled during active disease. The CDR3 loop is CAALNRESGELFF. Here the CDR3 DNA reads TGTGCTGCTTTAAACAGGGAATCCGGGGAGCTGTTTTTT.